Listed here are 4 T cell receptor beta chains from one sample, sequenced in a study of blood T cell repertoires in COVID-19 (dated by TCRdb to about 2020). The method was the immunoSEQ multiplex PCR assay. Imported from immuneACCESS, the table was reduced by TCRdb to in-frame sequences with V and J called. These copies leave out some clones; in studies compared against another copy, an unresolved V gene accounts for under half, and the cause of the remainder is not known. Here the sample has under 300,000 clones; 70% to 90% occur a single time. The ten largest clones represent 2.1% of the sample. The specimen was peripheral blood. These receptors all stem from a woman in her thirties or forties who had recovered from COVID-19.

In nucleotides, the CDR3 is TGTGCCAGCAGCCGCCTGGGGACAGCTGGAAACACCATATATTTT. It is translated as CASSRLGTAGNTIYF. V gene TRBV6-2 or TRBV6-3 combines with J gene TRBJ1-3, with 7 bases aligning to TRBD1. Trimming cost V 6 bases and J 2 bases; bases outside gene matches: 7. This CDR3 has 15 amino acids. Germline V lookup: CDR1 MNHEY, CDR2 SVGEGT.

This chain uses TRBV29-1 with TRBJ2-1; maybe TRBD2 (6 bases). The germline V and J ends were trimmed by 4 bases and 9 bases, with 19 bases remaining between them. CDR1 and CDR2 from the germline V gene are SQVTM and ANQGSEA. The CDR3 is made up of 14 amino acids. The CDR3 DNA sequence: TGCAGCGTTGTAATAGGAGGACGGGAGCCTGAGCAGTTCTTC. Translated, it gives CSVVIGGREPEQFF.

The chain carries TRBV4-2 and TRBJ1-2; 9 positions match TRBD1. The V gene end was trimmed by 1 base and the J gene end by 3 bases; junction bases not matched to a gene: 9. The CDR3 sequence is 17 residues long. The germline CDR1 and CDR2 sequences are LGHNA and YNFKEQ. The CDR3 region is CASSQGTGEGRDYGYTF. CDR3 in DNA: TGTGCCAGCAGCCAAGGGACAGGGGAGGGGAGGGACTATGGCTACACCTTC.

The V and J genes are TRBV30 and TRBJ1-1; a weak D match, TRBD1 (6 bases). V lost 1 base, J lost 7 bases, and 19 bases lay in between. The CDR3 is 15 amino acids. Germline loops: CDR1 GTSNPN, CDR2 SVGIG (reference sequence). The CDR3 protein is CAWSAPPTGNREAFF. The CDR3 DNA sequence: TGTGCCTGGAGTGCCCCCCCGACAGGTAACCGTGAAGCTTTCTTT.